This T cell receptor (beta chain) derives from a study of T cell repertoires in cytomegalovirus infection. As for the study in general: TCR beta signatures that were public indicated CMV infection and matching HLA type. General study points: The ex vivo response showed dominance by HLA-C-restricted CMV-specific TCR beta clonotypes.

TCRdb re-derived calls from the reads in MiXCR, one entry per CDR3 protein. Of a few hundred thousand distinct CDR3 sequences listed, 40% are singletons. About this clonotype itself: Its antigen is unidentified.

The CDR3 has 15 residues. CDR1 MDHEN and CDR2 SYDVKM come from the germline V gene. V lost 3 bases and J lost 3, with 15 bases in between. This TCR came from a human donor in good health (CMV status not recorded). Some clones in this sample may be carry-over from other donors' samples. The sample was cultured PBMCs, taken from culture after CMV antigen stimulation. V usage is TRBV28 and J usage is TRBJ2-7; tentative D call: TRBD1 (5 bases). The CDR3 sequence is CASSFSSTVYYEQYF. In nucleotides, the CDR3 is TGTGCCAGCAGTTTCTCTTCGACAGTATACTACGAGCAGTACTTC.